This T cell receptor beta chain was observed in a study of vaccination effects on CD4 cells after COVID-19. Study background: It was a median of 72 days after the second dose that post-vaccine samples were obtained.

The CDR3 runs 15 residues. Germline V gene sequence: CDR1 MNHEY, CDR2 SVGAGI. Trimming stripped 4 bases from V and 4 bases from J, with 16 bases between. Repertoires were generated with immunoSEQ multiplex PCR, while TCRdb's copy carries only in-frame clones and drops some. Here the sample spans fewer than 85,000 clones, over 70% being singletons. With regard to this clone: Its cognate antigen is unknown.

Following a 10-day culture, CD4+ T cells were purified. Of the BNT162b2 and mRNA-1273 vaccines, participants received two doses of one or the other. Each culture had half its medium swapped for IL-2 medium on days 3 and 7. This TCR was sampled from a human donor who received a COVID-19 vaccine. The chain uses TRBV6-5 and TRBJ1-2; D uncertain. Specimen: CD4+ T cells from PBMCs cultured without peptide, collected after COVID-19 vaccination. CDR3 amino acids: CASSSIQSGGYGYTF. The CDR3 nucleotides read TGTGCCAGCAGTTCAATTCAAAGTGGAGGCTATGGCTACACCTTC.